These T cell receptor beta chains were read from a single sample in a study of cytomegalovirus exposure and HLA in healthy donors. Repertoires were generated with immunoSEQ multiplex PCR, while TCRdb's copy carries only in-frame clones and drops some. The sample shows 150,000 to 200,000 clones, around 80% of them seen only once. Material: PBMCs. The receptors stem from a woman under 40 in good health and CMV-seronegative. CDR3s include the opening cysteine and the closing phenylalanine or tryptophan. The order of the fields is D gene, CDR3 length, J gene, V gene, clone size, CDR3 protein, CDR3 DNA. A D gene is named only where the DNA matches it firmly. The size field is filled for only some rows; it gives once, few, many or a size class.

.,13,TRBJ2-5,TRBV6-5,once,CASSYEGGETQYF,TGTGCCAGCAGTTACGAAGGGGGAGAGACCCAGTACTTC
TRBD1,15,TRBJ1-2,TRBV9,.,CASSGHRGEGLGYTF,TGTGCCAGCAGCGGTCACAGGGGTGAGGGCCTAGGCTACACCTTC
TRBD2,15,TRBJ2-2,TRBV5-1,.,CASSRTSGNVGELFF,TGCGCCAGCAGCCGGACTAGCGGGAATGTCGGGGAGCTGTTTTTT
.,15,TRBJ2-7,TRBV27,.,CASSFASGGNREQYF,TGTGCCAGCAGTTTCGCCTCAGGGGGGAATCGAGAGCAGTACTTC
.,15,TRBJ2-3,TRBV27,.,CASSLTSHSTDTQYF,TGTGCCAGCAGTCTCACCAGTCATAGCACAGATACGCAGTATTTT
TRBD1,14,TRBJ2-7,TRBV5-1,.,CASSLTGTVYEQYF,TGCGCCAGCAGCCTTACCGGGACAGTGTACGAGCAGTACTTC
TRBD1,14,TRBJ1-2,TRBV5-1,.,CASSLSRDSYGYTF,TGCGCCAGCAGCTTGTCCCGGGACAGTTATGGCTACACCTTC
.,19,TRBJ2-1,TRBV5-1,.,CASSLVDRARGPQWDEQFF,TGCGCCAGCAGCTTGGTGGACAGAGCCAGAGGACCACAGTGGGATGAGCAGTTCTTC
.,15,TRBJ1-6,TRBV28,.,CASSFMAGDYSPLHF,TGTGCCAGCAGTTTTATGGCGGGCGACTATTCACCCCTCCACTTT
.,14,TRBJ1-4,TRBV2,.,CVSSESTDNEKLFF,TGTGTCAGCAGTGAAAGCACCGATAATGAAAAACTGTTTTTT
.,17,TRBJ2-1,TRBV7-6,few,CASSLVASLSSYNEQFF,TGTGCCAGCAGCTTAGTCGCCAGTTTAAGCTCCTACAATGAGCAGTTCTTC
TRBD2,16,TRBJ2-7,TRBV5-4,.,CASSLGLAGAYYEQYF,TGTGCCAGCAGCTTGGGACTAGCGGGAGCCTACTACGAGCAGTACTTC
TRBD1,13,TRBJ1-1,TRBV29-1,.,CSARTGDVAEAFF,TGCAGCGCAAGGACAGGTGATGTGGCTGAAGCTTTCTTT
.,14,TRBJ1-2,TRBV5-1,.,CASSLRETVTGYTF,TGCGCCAGCAGCTTACGGGAGACGGTTACTGGCTACACCTTC
.,13,TRBJ2-7,TRBV28,once,CASSLGAAYEQYF,TGTGCCAGCAGTTTGGGGGCAGCCTACGAGCAGTACTTC
.,13,TRBJ2-5,TRBV7-2,few,CASSLGSHETQYF,TGTGCCAGCAGCTTAGGGAGTCACGAGACCCAGTACTTC
.,15,TRBJ2-6,TRBV2,.,CASSQQGSGANGLTF,TGTGCCAGCAGTCAACAGGGCTCTGGGGCCAACGGCCTGACTTTC
.,17,TRBJ2-4,TRBV28,.,CASSDEYNRLAKNIQYF,TGTGCCAGCAGTGACGAATACAACAGATTAGCCAAAAACATTCAGTACTTC
.,13,TRBJ1-6,TRBV25-1,once,CASSESSGSPLHF,TGTGCCAGCAGTGAATCGAGTGGTTCACCCCTCCACTTT
.,16,TRBJ2-5,TRBV5-6,.,CASSLAWTAWGETQYF,TGTGCCAGCAGCTTGGCCTGGACAGCCTGGGGGGAGACCCAGTACTTC
.,12,TRBJ1-2,TRBV10-3,.,CAISELDYGYTF,TGTGCCATCAGTGAACTGGACTATGGCTACACCTTC
TRBD1,14,TRBJ2-4,TRBV28,.,CASSAPGQGNIQYF,TGTGCCAGCAGTGCTCCGGGACAGGGGAACATTCAGTACTTC
.,13,TRBJ2-7,TRBV7-2,.,CASSLVGHYEQYF,TGTGCCAGCAGCTTAGTTGGACACTACGAGCAGTACTTC
.,15,TRBJ1-3,TRBV15,few,CATSRDEGSGNTIYF,TGTGCCACCAGCAGAGATGAGGGTTCTGGAAACACCATATATTTT
TRBD1,15,TRBJ1-4,TRBV5-4,.,CASSLGQGAGEKLFF,TGTGCCAGCAGCTTGGGGCAGGGGGCCGGTGAAAAACTGTTTTTT
.,17,TRBJ2-1,TRBV10-3,few,CAISDRDKPSSYNEQFF,TGTGCCATCAGTGACCGGGACAAGCCAAGCTCCTACAATGAGCAGTTCTTC
TRBD1,16,TRBJ2-7,TRBV4-3,.,CASSSSFWDRGGEQYF,TGCGCCAGCAGTTCCAGTTTTTGGGACAGGGGAGGCGAGCAGTACTTC
.,11,TRBJ1-1,TRBV29-1,.,CSVSRTAEAFF,TGCAGCGTTTCGAGGACAGCTGAAGCTTTCTTT
.,14,TRBJ2-7,TRBV7-9,.,CASTQQNRVSEQYF,TGTGCCAGCACCCAACAGAACAGGGTCTCCGAGCAGTACTTC
.,16,TRBJ1-1,TRBV14,.,CASSKRDKLVNTEAFF,TGTGCCAGCAGCAAAAGAGACAAACTAGTGAACACTGAAGCTTTCTTT
TRBD1,12,TRBJ1-1,TRBV19,.,CATRTGVTEAFF,TGTGCCACCAGGACAGGGGTCACTGAAGCTTTCTTT
TRBD2,14,TRBJ2-2,TRBV29-1,.,CSVVAGVPTGELFF,TGCAGCGTTGTCGCGGGAGTGCCTACCGGGGAGCTGTTTTTT
.,14,TRBJ1-2,TRBV29-1,.,CSVERQGSVYGCTF,TGCAGCGTTGAAAGGCAGGGAAGCGTCTATGGCTGCACCTTC
.,12,TRBJ2-7,TRBV18,few,CASSASSYEQYF,TGTGCCAGCTCAGCGAGCTCCTACGAGCAGTACTTC
TRBD1,16,TRBJ2-7,TRBV27,.,CASSSPRTGGTYEQYF,TGTGCCAGCAGTTCTCCCCGGACAGGGGGCACGTACGAGCAGTACTTC